The 30 T cell receptor beta chains below all came from one sample that was sequenced in a study of blood T cell repertoires in COVID-19. Clones were read by immunoSEQ multiplex PCR, and TCRdb kept only the in-frame ones, dropping some. The repertoire holds roughly 330,000 clones, with about 86% as singletons. The source material was peripheral blood. These receptors originate from a woman aged 50 to 65 with acute or convalescent COVID-19.

V gene TRBV7-9 combines with J gene TRBJ2-5, with D uncertain. The CDR3 is 13 residues long. Germline V lookup: CDR1 SEHNR, CDR2 FQNEAQ (reference sequence). V was pared by 5 bases and J by 3 bases, with 10 bases between. CDR3 in DNA: TGTGCCAGCAGCCCCGTTTATGAAGAGACCCAGTACTTC. Its protein is CASSPVYEETQYF.

The table lists this clone with a count of one. The rearrangement uses TRBV5-5 and TRBJ1-1; D possibly corresponds to TRBD1 (5 bases). Germline V gives CDR1 SGHKS, CDR2 YYEKEE (reference sequence). V was cut by 0 bases and J by 0 bases, with 6 bases left in between. CDR3 length: 14 residues. This CDR3 reads CASSLGTLNTEAFF. As DNA, the CDR3 is TGTGCCAGCAGCTTGGGGACACTGAACACTGAAGCTTTCTTT.

This chain links TRBV30 with TRBJ2-7, with a weak D call TRBD2 (6 bases). The germline CDR1 and CDR2 sequences are GTSNPN and SVGIG (reference sequence). V lost 3 bases and J 1 base, leaving 10 bases between the germline ends. The CDR3 totals 13 residues. The CDR3: CAWSGTLSYEQYF. The CDR3 DNA reads as TGTGCCTGGAGCGGGACTTTATCCTACGAGCAGTACTTC.

The chain joins TRBV10-1 to TRBJ2-2; 12 bases line up with TRBD1. Germline assignment: CDR1 WNHNN and CDR2 SYGVQD (reference sequence). The trim removed 5 bases at V and 2 bases at J, leaving 3 bases unmatched. The CDR3 is 16 amino acids. CDR3 nucleotide sequence: TGCGCCAGCAGTAAAGGGACAGGGGGCAACACCGGGGAGCTGTTTTTT. It codes for CASSKGTGGNTGELFF.

This clone was detected only once. The chain combines TRBV11-2 with TRBJ1-1, with 11 bases that match TRBD1. CDR3 length: 17 residues. V lost 5 bases and J lost 0; bases outside the gene matches: 8. Germline V gene sequence: CDR1 SGHAT, CDR2 FQNNGV. The CDR3 coding sequence is TGTGCCAGCAGCCCGGGGACAGGGGGGATCATGAACACTGAAGCTTTCTTT. Encoded protein: CASSPGTGGIMNTEAFF.

The CDR3 loop reads CASSRGGETQYF. The CDR3 DNA reads TGTGCCAGCAGCCGGGGCGGAGAGACCCAGTACTTC. The rearrangement uses TRBV4-2 and TRBJ2-5; D is perhaps TRBD1 (5 bases). The CDR3 loop spans 12 amino acids. Germline CDR1 LGHNA, CDR2 YNFKEQ. V lost 4 bases, J lost 4 bases, and 7 bases lay in between.

This chain connects TRBV5-4 to TRBJ2-5; 14 nucleotides align to TRBD2. The germline gives CDR1 SGHNT, CDR2 YYREEE (reference sequence). The length of the CDR3 is 15 residues. With V trimmed by 5 bases and J by 7 bases, 7 bases remained unmatched. In DNA form, the CDR3 reads TGTGCCAGCAGACCCGGGACTAGCGGGGGAGGGACCCAGTACTTC. Residues: CASRPGTSGGGTQYF.

The chain is built from TRBV7-2 and TRBJ2-1, with D tentatively TRBD2 (6 bases). Germline CDR1 SGHTA, CDR2 FQGNSA. Trimming cost V 5 bases and J 4 bases, with 15 bases left between them. This CDR3 has 15 residues. DNA of the CDR3: TGTGCCAGCAGCCCGACCGGGACTCTTTACAATGAGCAGTTCTTC. Its translation is CASSPTGTLYNEQFF.

The CDR3 region is CASSLYSSGGEQYF. CDR3 coding DNA: TGCGCCAGCAGCTTGTACTCTTCAGGAGGCGAGCAGTACTTC. The chain has TRBV5-1 and TRBJ2-7; perhaps TRBD2 as D (5 bases). V lost 1 base, J lost 6 bases, and 14 bases lay in between. This CDR3 has 14 residues. CDR1 SGHRS and CDR2 YFSETQ come from the germline V gene.

The V call is TRBV5-6, the J call TRBJ2-7, with 7 bases matching TRBD2. The trim removed 4 bases at V and 3 bases at J, leaving 7 bases unmatched. This CDR3 is 14 amino acids long. The germline gives CDR1 SGHDT, CDR2 YYEEEE. The CDR3 protein is CASSRGGSFYEQYF. The CDR3, as DNA: TGTGCCAGCAGCCGGGGCGGGAGTTTCTACGAGCAGTACTTC.

This clone is a singleton in its sample. The chain is built from TRBV10-3 and TRBJ1-5; 7 positions match TRBD1. This CDR3 region has 17 residues. The germline V gene encodes CDR1 ENHRY and CDR2 SYGVKD. J gave up 1 base and V 4 bases, and 10 bases lay outside the gene matches. The chain's CDR3 is CAISAKGQQASNQPQHF. CDR3 nucleotides: TGTGCCATCAGTGCAAAGGGACAGCAGGCGAGCAATCAGCCCCAGCATTTT.

This chain links TRBV9 with TRBJ2-1; 9 nucleotides line up with TRBD1. Trimming cost V 2 bases and J 6 bases; bases outside gene matches: 6. The germline V gene has CDR1 SGDLS and CDR2 YYNGEE. There are 15 residues in the CDR3. The CDR3 nucleotides are TGTGCCAGCAGCGTTGCGAGGACAGGGGTCAATGAGCAGTTCTTC. Amino acids: CASSVARTGVNEQFF.

This chain uses TRBV18 with TRBJ1-1; 8 nucleotides match TRBD1. The CDR3 runs to 15 residues. Germline CDR1 is KGHSH and CDR2 is LQKENI. V gave up 2 bases and J gave up 0 bases; unmatched junction bases: 2. The CDR3 DNA reads as TGTGCCAGCTCACCAGGGACAGGAATGAACACTGAAGCTTTCTTT. This gives the protein CASSPGTGMNTEAFF.

The V call is TRBV2, the J call TRBJ1-5, with 8 bases that match TRBD1. This CDR3 region has 16 residues. J lost 2 bases, V lost 5 bases, and 8 bases had no gene match. In germline, CDR1 is SNHLY, CDR2 FYNNEI. DNA for the CDR3: TGTGCCAGCAGTACACGACAGGGGCAGGGCAATCAGCCCCAGCATTTT. Translating it yields CASSTRQGQGNQPQHF.

This rearrangement joins TRBV6-5 to TRBJ1-1, with unresolved D. Germline V gives CDR1 MNHEY, CDR2 SVGAGI. This CDR3 contains 14 residues. With 4 bases removed from V and 2 bases from J, the gap between germline ends came to 11 bases. Here the CDR3 reads CASSSSTANTEAFF. The CDR3 bases are TGTGCCAGCAGTTCCTCAACAGCCAACACTGAAGCTTTCTTT.

This chain links TRBV10-3 with TRBJ1-4; D is unresolved. The length of the CDR3 is 12 residues. The V gene lost 9 bases and the J gene lost 3 bases, with 8 bases spanning the gap. Germline CDR1 reads ENHRY; CDR2 reads SYGVKD. CDR3 in amino acids: CAMGDPNEKLFF. CDR3 nucleotide sequence: TGTGCCATGGGAGATCCTAATGAAAAACTGTTTTTT.

The chain is built from TRBV5-1 and TRBJ2-5; TRBD2 might be the D (6 bases). Germline-derived CDR1 and CDR2 are SGHRS and YFSETQ. This CDR3 comprises 15 residues. Trimming left V 3 bases short and J 5 bases short, with 17 bases between. CDR3 DNA sequence: TGCGCCAGCAGCTCAATTAGCGGAAATAGGGAGACCCAGTACTTC. Amino acids: CASSSISGNRETQYF.

V gene TRBV27 combines with J gene TRBJ1-1; 7 nucleotides agree with TRBD1. Trimming removed 6 bases from V and 4 bases from J; junction bases left unmatched: 11. CDR1 MNHEY and CDR2 SMNVEV come from the germline V gene (reference sequence). This CDR3 is 15 amino acids long. In DNA, the CDR3 is TGTGCCAGCAGCCTCAAGGGGGCCTTGGGCACTGAAGCTTTCTTT. Its protein is CASSLKGALGTEAFF.

J is TRBJ2-3 and V is TRBV6-4; TRBD2 matches at 8 bases. The germline V gene encodes CDR1 MRHNA and CDR2 SNTAGT. This CDR3 has 14 residues. V shed 3 bases, J shed 3 bases, and the junction held 2 bases outside the gene matches. The CDR3 nucleotides read TGTGCCAGCAGTGAGTTAGCGGGGACAGATACGCAGTATTTT. It is translated as CASSELAGTDTQYF.

The chain recombines TRBV19 with TRBJ1-4; tentatively, D is TRBD1 (6 bases). The CDR3 has 15 amino acids. The germline CDR1 and CDR2 sequences are LNHDA and SQIVND (reference sequence). Trimming cost V 4 bases and J 0 bases, with 9 bases left between them. As DNA, the CDR3 is TGTGCCAGTAGTACAGGGGATGCAACTAATGAAAAACTGTTTTTT. It specifies CASSTGDATNEKLFF. The variable domain in full, with the rest retrieved from reference TRBV19 and TRBJ1-4, is DGGITQSPKYLFRKEGQNVTLSCEQNLNHDAMYWYRQDPGQGLRLIYYSQIVNDFQKGDIAEGYSVSREKKESFPLTVTSAQKNPTAFYLCASSTGDATNEKLFFGSGTQLSVL.

The genes are TRBV10-2 and TRBJ1-2, with 9 bases fitting TRBD1. The ends lost 8 bases at V and 4 bases at J; junction bases unmatched: 2. Per germline, CDR1 WSHSY and CDR2 SAAADI. This CDR3 is built from 12 residues. The CDR3 region is CASGDRAYGYTF. In DNA form, the CDR3 reads TGCGCCAGCGGGGACAGGGCCTATGGCTACACCTTC.

The V gene is TRBV5-6, the J gene TRBJ2-3; D unresolved. Germline assignment: CDR1 SGHDT and CDR2 YYEEEE. V lost 6 bases to trimming and J lost 2 bases, with 10 bases between them. There are 13 residues in the CDR3. CDR3: CASTARNTDTQYF. CDR3 sequence (DNA): TGTGCCAGCACCGCCAGAAACACAGATACGCAGTATTTT.

The rearrangement uses TRBV7-2 and TRBJ2-3; 8 nucleotides align to TRBD2. Germline V lookup: CDR1 SGHTA, CDR2 FQGNSA. V was clipped by 1 base and J by 7 bases; unmatched bases: 7. The CDR3 has 15 amino acids. Here the CDR3 DNA reads TGTGCCAGCAGCTTAGAATTAGCGGGGTCCAATACGCAGTATTTT. Amino acids: CASSLELAGSNTQYF.

The chain has TRBV27 and TRBJ1-6, with unresolved D. The CDR3 is made up of 13 amino acids. The V end was cut by 4 bases, the J end by 7 bases, with 8 bases between. The germline gives CDR1 MNHEY, CDR2 SMNVEV (reference sequence). The CDR3: CASSSTENSPLHF. Here the CDR3 DNA reads TGTGCCAGCAGTTCAACAGAAAATTCACCCCTCCACTTT.

This sequence joins TRBV5-1 and TRBJ1-1; the D is unclear. V lost 2 bases to trimming and J lost 2 bases, with 10 bases between them. Per germline, CDR1 SGHRS and CDR2 YFSETQ. This CDR3 comprises 14 residues. The CDR3 DNA reads TGCGCCAGCAGCTTCTGGGAGCCCAACACTGAAGCTTTCTTT. It yields the protein CASSFWEPNTEAFF.

CDR3 amino acids: CASSARGLTYEQYF. The CDR3, as DNA: TGTGCCAGCAGCGCTAGGGGACTCACCTACGAGCAGTACTTC. The V and J genes are TRBV3-1 (or the pseudogene TRBV3-2) and TRBJ2-7, with a possible D match to TRBD2 (6 bases). Per germline, CDR1 LGHDT and CDR2 YNNKEL (reference sequence). The CDR3 totals 14 residues. The V end was cut by 5 bases, the J end by 2 bases, with 13 bases between.

The chain joins TRBV7-2 to TRBJ1-5; D unresolved. The CDR3 is 16 residues long. Between the trimmed V and J ends, which lost 3 bases and 3 bases, there was a span of 15 bases. Germline V gene data show CDR1 as SGHTA and CDR2 as FQGNSA. The CDR3 DNA is TGTGCCAGCAGCTTTTTAGGAGCCAGTCCCAATCAGCCCCAGCATTTT. Translation: CASSFLGASPNQPQHF.

The V gene is TRBV3-1 (or the pseudogene TRBV3-2), the J gene TRBJ1-2, with D uncertain. The V end was cut by 1 base, the J end by 5 bases, with 8 bases between. The CDR3 is 13 residues long. Germline loops: CDR1 LGHDT, CDR2 YNNKEL (reference sequence). The CDR3 DNA follows: TGTGCCAGCAGCCAAGGATCCGGGTATGGCTACACCTTC. Its protein is CASSQGSGYGYTF.

The chain is built from TRBV18 and TRBJ1-1; TRBD1 agrees at 7 bases. The germline CDR1 and CDR2 sequences are KGHSH and LQKENI. V shed 3 bases, J shed 1 base, and the junction held 5 bases outside the gene matches. CDR3 length equals 15 residues. The CDR3 is CASSPSNRGNTEAFF. The CDR3 DNA sequence: TGTGCCAGCTCACCTAGTAACAGGGGGAACACTGAAGCTTTCTTT.

The rearrangement links TRBV4-2 to TRBJ2-3, with 12 nucleotides matching TRBD2. Trimming cost V 3 bases and J 4 bases; bases outside gene matches: 2. From germline, CDR1 is LGHNA and CDR2 YNFKEQ. This CDR3 has 15 residues. CDR3: CASSQTSGRSDTQYF. The CDR3 nucleotides read TGTGCCAGCAGCCAGACTAGCGGGAGATCAGATACGCAGTATTTT.